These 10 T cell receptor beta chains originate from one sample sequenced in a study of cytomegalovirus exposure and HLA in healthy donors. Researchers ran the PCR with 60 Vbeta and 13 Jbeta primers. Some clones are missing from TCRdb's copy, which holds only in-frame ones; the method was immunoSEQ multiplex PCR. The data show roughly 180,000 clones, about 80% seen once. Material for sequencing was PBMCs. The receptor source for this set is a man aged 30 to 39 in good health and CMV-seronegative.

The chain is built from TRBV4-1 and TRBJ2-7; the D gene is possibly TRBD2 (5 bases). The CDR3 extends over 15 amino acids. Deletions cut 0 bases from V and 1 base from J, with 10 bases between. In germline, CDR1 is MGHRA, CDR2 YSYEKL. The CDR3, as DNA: TGCGCCAGCAGCCAAGAGAGCGGTTCATCCTACGAGCAGTACTTC. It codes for CASSQESGSSYEQYF.

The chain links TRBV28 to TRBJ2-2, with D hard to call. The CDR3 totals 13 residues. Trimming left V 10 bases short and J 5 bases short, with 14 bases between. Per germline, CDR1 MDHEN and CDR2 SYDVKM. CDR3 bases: TGTGCCACCCACCGATCGGTGACCGGGGAGCTGTTTTTT. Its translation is CATHRSVTGELFF.

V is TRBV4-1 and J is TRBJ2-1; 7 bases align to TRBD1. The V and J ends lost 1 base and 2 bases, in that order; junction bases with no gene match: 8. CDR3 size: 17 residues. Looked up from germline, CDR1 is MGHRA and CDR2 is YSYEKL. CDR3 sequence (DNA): TGCGCCAGCAGCCAAGTAGAGGGGGCGCACCCCTACAATGAGCAGTTCTTC. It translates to CASSQVEGAHPYNEQFF.

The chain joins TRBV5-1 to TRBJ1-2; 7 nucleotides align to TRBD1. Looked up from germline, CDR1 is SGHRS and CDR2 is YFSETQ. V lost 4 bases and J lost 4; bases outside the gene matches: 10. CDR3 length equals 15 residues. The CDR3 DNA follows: TGCGCCAGCAGCATAGGGACAGCCTTTGCCTATGGCTACACCTTC. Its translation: CASSIGTAFAYGYTF.

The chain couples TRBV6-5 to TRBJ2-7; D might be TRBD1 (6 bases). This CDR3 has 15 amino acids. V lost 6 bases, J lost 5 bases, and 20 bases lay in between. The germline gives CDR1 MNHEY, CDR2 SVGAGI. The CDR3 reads CASSHADRGTNEQYF. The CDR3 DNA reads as TGTGCCAGCAGCCACGCGGACAGAGGTACAAACGAGCAGTACTTC.

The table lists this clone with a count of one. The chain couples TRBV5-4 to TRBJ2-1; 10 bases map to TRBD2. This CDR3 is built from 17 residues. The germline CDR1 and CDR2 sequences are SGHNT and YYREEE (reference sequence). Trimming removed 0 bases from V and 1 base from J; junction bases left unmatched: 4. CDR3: CASSLGSGGRSYNEQFF. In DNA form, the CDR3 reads TGTGCCAGCAGCTTGGGTAGCGGGGGGAGATCCTACAATGAGCAGTTCTTC. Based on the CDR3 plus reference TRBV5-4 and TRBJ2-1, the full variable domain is ETGVTQSPTHLIKTRGQQVTLRCSSQSGHNTVSWYQQALGQGPQFIFQYYREEENGRGNFPPRFSGLQFPNYSSELNVNALELDDSALYLCASSLGSGGRSYNEQFFGPGTRLTVL.

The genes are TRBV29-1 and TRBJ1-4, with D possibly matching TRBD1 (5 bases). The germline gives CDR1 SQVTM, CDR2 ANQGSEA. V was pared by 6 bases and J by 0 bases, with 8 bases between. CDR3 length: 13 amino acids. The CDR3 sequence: CSVTAATNEKLFF. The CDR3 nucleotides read TGCAGCGTGACAGCTGCAACTAATGAAAAACTGTTTTTT.

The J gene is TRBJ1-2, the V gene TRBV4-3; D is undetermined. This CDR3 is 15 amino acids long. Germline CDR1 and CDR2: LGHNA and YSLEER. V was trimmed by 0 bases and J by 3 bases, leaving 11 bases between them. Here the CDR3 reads CASSQETRHYYGYTF. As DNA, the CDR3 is TGCGCCAGCAGCCAAGAAACGAGACATTACTATGGCTACACCTTC.

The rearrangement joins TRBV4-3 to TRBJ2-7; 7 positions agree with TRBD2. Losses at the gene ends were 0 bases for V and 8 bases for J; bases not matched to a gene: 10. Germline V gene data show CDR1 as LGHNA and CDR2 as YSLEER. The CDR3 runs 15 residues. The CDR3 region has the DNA TGCGCCAGCAGCCAAGAGACTAGCTCTCCCATGAAGCAGTACTTC. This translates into CASSQETSSPMKQYF.

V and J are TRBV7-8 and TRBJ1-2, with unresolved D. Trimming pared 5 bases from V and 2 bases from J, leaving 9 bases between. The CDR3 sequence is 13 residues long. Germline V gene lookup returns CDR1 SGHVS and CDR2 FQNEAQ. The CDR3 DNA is TGTGCCAGCAGCCCCGAGAGGAACTATGGCTACACCTTC. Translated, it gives CASSPERNYGYTF. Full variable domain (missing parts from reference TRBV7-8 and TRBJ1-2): GAGVSQSPRYKVAKRGQDVALRCDPISGHVSLFWYQQALGQGPEFLTYFQNEAQLDKSGLPSDRFFAERPEGSVSTLKIQRTQQEDSAVYLCASSPERNYGYTFGSGTRLTVV.